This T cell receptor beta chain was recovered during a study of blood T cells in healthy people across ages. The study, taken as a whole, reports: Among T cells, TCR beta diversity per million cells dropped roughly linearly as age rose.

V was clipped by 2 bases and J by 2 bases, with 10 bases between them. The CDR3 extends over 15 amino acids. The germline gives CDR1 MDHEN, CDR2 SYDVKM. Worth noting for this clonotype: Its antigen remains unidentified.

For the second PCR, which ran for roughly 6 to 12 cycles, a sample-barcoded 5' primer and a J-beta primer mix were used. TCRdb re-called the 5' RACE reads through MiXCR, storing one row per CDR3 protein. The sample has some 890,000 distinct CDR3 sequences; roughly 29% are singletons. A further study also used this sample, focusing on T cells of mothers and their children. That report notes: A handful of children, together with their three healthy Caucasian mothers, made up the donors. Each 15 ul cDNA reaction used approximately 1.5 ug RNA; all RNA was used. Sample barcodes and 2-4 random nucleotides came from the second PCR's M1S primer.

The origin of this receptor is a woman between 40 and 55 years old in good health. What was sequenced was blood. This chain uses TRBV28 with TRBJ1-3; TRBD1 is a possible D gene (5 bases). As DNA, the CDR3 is TGTGCCAGCAGTTTACGCGGCAGGGCTGGAAACACCATATATTTT. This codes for CASSLRGRAGNTIYF.